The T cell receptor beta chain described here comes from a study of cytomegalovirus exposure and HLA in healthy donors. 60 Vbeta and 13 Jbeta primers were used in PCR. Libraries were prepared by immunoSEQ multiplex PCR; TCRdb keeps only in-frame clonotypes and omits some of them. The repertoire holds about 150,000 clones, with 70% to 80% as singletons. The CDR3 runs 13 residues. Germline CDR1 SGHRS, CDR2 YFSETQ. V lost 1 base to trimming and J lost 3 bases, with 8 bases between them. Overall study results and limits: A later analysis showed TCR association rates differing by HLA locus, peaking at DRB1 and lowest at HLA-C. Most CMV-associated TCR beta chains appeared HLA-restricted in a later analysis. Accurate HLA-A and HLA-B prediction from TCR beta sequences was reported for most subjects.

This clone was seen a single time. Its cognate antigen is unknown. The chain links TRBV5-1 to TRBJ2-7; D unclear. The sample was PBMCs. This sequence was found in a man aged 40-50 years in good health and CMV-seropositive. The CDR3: CASSLLESYEQYF. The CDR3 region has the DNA TGCGCCAGCAGCTTGTTAGAGAGCTACGAGCAGTACTTC. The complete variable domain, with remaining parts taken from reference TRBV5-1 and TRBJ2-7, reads KAGVTQTPRYLIKTRGQQVTLSCSPISGHRSVSWYQQTPGQGLQFLFEYFSETQRNKGNFPGRFSGRQFSNSRSEMNVSTLELGDSALYLCASSLLESYEQYFGPGTRLTVT.